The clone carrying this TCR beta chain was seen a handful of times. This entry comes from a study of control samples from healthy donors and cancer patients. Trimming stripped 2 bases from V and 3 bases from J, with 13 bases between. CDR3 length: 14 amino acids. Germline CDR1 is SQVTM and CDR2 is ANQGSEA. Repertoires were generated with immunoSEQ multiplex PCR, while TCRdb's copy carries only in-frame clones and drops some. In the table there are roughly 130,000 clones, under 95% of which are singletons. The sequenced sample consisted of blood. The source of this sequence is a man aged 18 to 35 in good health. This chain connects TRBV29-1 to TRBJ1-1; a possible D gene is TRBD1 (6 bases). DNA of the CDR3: TGCAGCGTTGAAAGGTTTGGGGGGCACACTGAAGCTTTCTTT. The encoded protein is CSVERFGGHTEAFF.